Following are 19 T cell receptor beta chains from one sample sequenced in a study of shared clonotypes between healthy human individuals. The repertoire was sequenced with immunoSEQ multiplex PCR; TCRdb's copy has only in-frame clones and lacks some. The table records over 95,000 clones, roughly 70% of them present only once. What was sequenced was memory CD8+ T cells sorted from blood. Subset: CD45RO+ cells pooled with CCR7-negative TemRA cells. Receptors originate from a woman aged 25 to 39 in good health.

This sequence joins TRBV27 and TRBJ2-7; 14 nucleotides agree with TRBD2. CDR1 is MNHEY and CDR2 is SMNVEV in the germline V gene (reference sequence). This CDR3 is 15 amino acids long. V dropped 6 bases and J dropped 5; count of bases not matched to a gene: 6. The CDR3 region is CASSWGLAGVHEQYF. The DNA of the CDR3 is TGTGCCAGCAGCTGGGGACTAGCGGGAGTCCACGAGCAGTACTTC.

The chain uses TRBV19 and TRBJ1-5; D gene ambiguous. CDR1 LNHDA and CDR2 SQIVND come from the germline V gene (reference sequence). This CDR3 has 14 amino acids. V was shortened by 6 bases and J by 0 bases, with 9 bases between the two germline ends. The CDR3 sequence: CASSRSNSNQPQHF. The CDR3 nucleotides read TGTGCCAGTAGCAGGTCAAATAGCAATCAGCCCCAGCATTTT.

The V gene is TRBV30, the J gene TRBJ2-3; tentatively, D is TRBD2 (6 bases). The CDR3 is made up of 14 amino acids. The V gene lost 3 bases and the J gene lost 2 bases, with 12 bases spanning the gap. The germline gives CDR1 GTSNPN, CDR2 SVGIG (reference sequence). The CDR3 DNA follows: TGTGCCTGGAGCCGGGGGTCCAACACAGATACGCAGTATTTT. This sequence encodes CAWSRGSNTDTQYF.

This clone was seen only a few times. The chain combines TRBV18 with TRBJ2-2; D is uncertain. CDR3 length equals 15 residues. Germline loops: CDR1 KGHSH, CDR2 LQKENI. The V gene lost 2 bases and the J gene lost 5 bases, with 12 bases spanning the gap. DNA of the CDR3: TGTGCCAGCTCACCAGAGACCGATGGGACCGGGGAGCTGTTTTTT. This sequence encodes CASSPETDGTGELFF.

The sample holds many counts of this clone. V usage is TRBV13 and J usage is TRBJ2-1; D not resolved. Deletions cut 2 bases from V and 9 bases from J, with 8 bases between. The CDR3 extends over 12 amino acids. Germline V CDR1 and CDR2: PRHDT, FYEKMQ (reference sequence). CDR3 in DNA: TGTGCCAGCAGCTTATTACCGAGTGAGCAGTTCTTC. This gives the protein CASSLLPSEQFF.

The chain combines TRBV19 with TRBJ1-1; D is unclear. The CDR3 extends over 14 amino acids. V lost 4 bases and J 0 bases, leaving 9 bases between the germline ends. Germline V gene sequence: CDR1 LNHDA, CDR2 SQIVND (reference sequence). The CDR3 sequence is CASSTGRMNTEAFF. The CDR3 DNA follows: TGTGCCAGTAGTACGGGCCGTATGAACACTGAAGCTTTCTTT.

A note on this clone: The sample carries other DNA sequences with the same CDR3. This chain uses TRBV19 with TRBJ2-2, with 8 bases lining up with TRBD2. V lost 1 base and J lost 6; bases outside the gene matches: 1. CDR1 is LNHDA, CDR2 SQIVND, per germline (reference sequence). This CDR3 is built from 14 residues. CDR3: CASSIAGGPGELFF. CDR3 coding DNA: TGTGCCAGTAGTATAGCGGGAGGGCCCGGGGAGCTGTTTTTT.

CDR3 sequence reads: CASRLRGAPYEQYF. The CDR3 region has the DNA TGTGCCAGCAGATTAAGGGGTGCCCCCTACGAGCAGTACTTC. This rearrangement joins TRBV21-1 to TRBJ2-7; the tabulated D call, TRBD1, remains unverified against the DNA. TRBV21-1 is flagged as a pseudogene. The CDR3 runs to 14 residues.

A note on this clone: An end of the junction differs from the germline gene, which may be a read error. The V gene is TRBV5-6, the J gene TRBJ1-2; D is uncertain. This CDR3 has 10 amino acids. Germline assignment: CDR1 SGHDT and CDR2 YYEEEE. CDR3 in DNA: TGCCGGGAACTAAACTATGGCTACACCTTC. It codes for CRELNYGYTF.

About this clone itself: A far more abundant clone sits one base away, making this likely a read error. Other nucleotide sequences in the sample specify the same CDR3. The chain combines TRBV4-1 with TRBJ2-1; D perhaps matches TRBD2 (5 bases). CDR1 is MGHRA and CDR2 is YSYEKL in the germline V gene. The CDR3 is made up of 15 amino acids. Trimming shortened V by 0 bases and J by 3 bases, and 9 bases separated the two germline ends. In DNA, the CDR3 is TGCGCCAGCAGCCAAGAGGAGGCTAGCTACAATGAGCAGTTCTTC. It translates to CASSQEEASYNEQFF.

The CDR3 DNA follows: TGTGCCAGCAGTCCCCGGGCCTACACTGAAGCTTTCTTT. Translated, it gives CASSPRAYTEAFF. This chain links TRBV6-1 with TRBJ1-1, with D uncertain. Trimming left V 5 bases short and J 3 bases short, with 10 bases between. The CDR3 spans 13 residues. From germline, CDR1 is MNHNS and CDR2 SASEGT.

This clone has a count of ten or more. The rearrangement links TRBV14 to TRBJ1-1, with 7 bases identical to TRBD1. CDR1 SGHDN and CDR2 FVKESK come from the germline V gene. The CDR3 loop spans 14 amino acids. J was trimmed by 9 bases and V by 0 bases; bases with no gene match: 7. The CDR3 protein is CASSQESDRWKAFF. CDR3 bases: TGTGCCAGCAGCCAAGAATCGGACAGGTGGAAAGCTTTCTTT.

This chain connects TRBV2 to TRBJ1-1, with TRBD1 matching over 7 bases. The V segment lost 8 bases and the J segment 0 bases; nucleotides outside the gene matches: 12. The CDR3 runs 16 residues. Germline V CDR1 and CDR2: SNHLY, FYNNEI. The CDR3 is CASSPAGTAVNTEAFF. CDR3 bases: TGTGCCAGCTCACCAGCCGGGACAGCTGTGAACACTGAAGCTTTCTTT.

Ten or more counts support this clone. The identical CDR3 is also encoded by other nucleotide sequences in the sample. This chain joins TRBV6-1 and TRBJ1-5, with TRBD1 as a possible D gene (5 bases). The ends were cut back, 1 base at V and 2 bases at J, with 6 bases in the middle. The CDR3 has 14 residues. Germline V gene data show CDR1 as MNHNS and CDR2 as SASEGT. This CDR3 is CASSEGGGNQPQHF. In DNA, the CDR3 is TGTGCCAGCAGTGAAGGAGGGGGCAATCAGCCCCAGCATTTT.

The genes are TRBV2 and TRBJ2-2; no definite D call. V lost 2 bases and J lost 4, with 14 bases in between. CDR1 is SNHLY and CDR2 is FYNNEI in the germline V gene. The CDR3 extends over 16 amino acids. The CDR3 is CASSEPGVVGTGELFF. CDR3 coding DNA: TGTGCCAGCAGTGAACCCGGAGTGGTAGGCACCGGGGAGCTGTTTTTT.

This clone has ten or more counts. This rearrangement joins TRBV7-6 to TRBJ1-2, with 7 bases identical to TRBD1. The germline CDR1 and CDR2 sequences are SGHVS and FNYEAQ. V gave up 4 bases and J gave up 3 bases; unmatched junction bases: 2. The CDR3 runs 13 residues. The CDR3: CASSSGQDYGYTF. In nucleotides, the CDR3 is TGTGCCAGCAGCTCCGGACAGGACTATGGCTACACCTTC.

V gene TRBV4-1 combines with J gene TRBJ1-2; D possibly corresponds to TRBD1 (5 bases). Germline CDR1 is MGHRA and CDR2 is YSYEKL. The CDR3 length is 15 residues. The ends were cut back, 4 bases at V and 2 bases at J, with 14 bases in the middle. CDR3 in DNA: TGCGCCAGCAGCCGCAGAACGGGGGACAACTATGGCTACACCTTC. It specifies CASSRRTGDNYGYTF.

The V gene is TRBV27, the J gene TRBJ2-6; 7 nucleotides line up with TRBD1. This CDR3 contains 16 residues. The germline CDR1 and CDR2 sequences are MNHEY and SMNVEV (reference sequence). The J segment lost 3 bases and the V segment lost 3 bases, leaving 5 bases of the junction unmatched. The CDR3 here is CASSLSQGSGANVLTF. The CDR3 nucleotides are TGTGCCAGCAGTTTGTCACAGGGGAGTGGGGCCAACGTCCTGACTTTC.

The sample holds one count of this clone. The chain carries TRBV28 and TRBJ1-2; possibly TRBD1 for D (5 bases). V was shortened by 7 bases and J by 8 bases, with 14 bases between the two germline ends. Germline CDR1 MDHEN, CDR2 SYDVKM. The CDR3 has 12 amino acids. The CDR3: CASTLGGGGYTF. CDR3 nucleotides: TGTGCCAGCACCCTGGGGGGAGGGGGCTACACCTTC.